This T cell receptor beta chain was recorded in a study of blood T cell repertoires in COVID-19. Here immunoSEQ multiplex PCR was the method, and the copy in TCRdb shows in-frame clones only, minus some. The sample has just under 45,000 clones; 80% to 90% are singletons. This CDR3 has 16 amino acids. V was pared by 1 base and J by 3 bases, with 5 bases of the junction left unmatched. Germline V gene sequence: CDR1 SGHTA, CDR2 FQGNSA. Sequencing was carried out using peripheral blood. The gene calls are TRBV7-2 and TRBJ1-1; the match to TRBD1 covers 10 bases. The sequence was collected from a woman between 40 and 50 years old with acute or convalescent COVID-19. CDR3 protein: CASSLVWGTGDTEAFF. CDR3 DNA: TGTGCCAGCAGCTTAGTGTGGGGGACAGGGGACACTGAAGCTTTCTTT.